One and the same sample provided the 17 T cell receptor beta chains below, sequenced in a study of blood T cell repertoires in COVID-19. The protocol was immunoSEQ multiplex PCR, while the TCRdb copy is restricted to in-frame clones and leaves out a portion. The sample has 100,000 to 150,000 clones; more than 70% are singletons. The sequencing sample was made of peripheral blood. These receptors all stem from a man older than 75 with active or convalescent COVID-19.

V gene TRBV3-1 (or the pseudogene TRBV3-2) combines with J gene TRBJ1-6, with TRBD1 as a possible D gene (6 bases). The germline V and J ends were trimmed by 4 bases and 7 bases, with 11 bases remaining between them. The CDR3 is 14 residues long. The V gene's germline CDR1 is LGHDT and CDR2 YNNKEL (reference sequence). This CDR3 reads CASSPRDINSPLHF. For the CDR3, the DNA is TGTGCCAGCAGCCCCCGGGACATAAATTCACCCCTCCACTTT.

This clone occurred once. This rearrangement joins TRBV6-5 to TRBJ1-1, with a possible D match to TRBD1 (5 bases). The CDR3 has 11 amino acids. Germline CDR1 and CDR2: MNHEY and SVGAGI. The germline V and J ends were trimmed by 7 bases and 6 bases, with 9 bases remaining between them. The DNA of the CDR3 is TGTGCCAGCATAGAAGGGGCTGAAGCTTTCTTT. It is translated as CASIEGAEAFF.

This sequence joins TRBV9 and TRBJ1-4, with D perhaps TRBD1 (5 bases). Germline V lookup: CDR1 SGDLS, CDR2 YYNGEE. V lost 4 bases and J lost 5, with 15 bases in between. The CDR3 length is 15 residues. The CDR3, as DNA: TGTGCCAGCAGCTCCATCGCGGGGCCCAATGAAAAACTGTTTTTT. Translating it yields CASSSIAGPNEKLFF.

The chain combines TRBV19 with TRBJ1-1; D ambiguous. This CDR3 contains 13 residues. The germline CDR1 and CDR2 sequences are LNHDA and SQIVND (reference sequence). Trimming pared 4 bases from V and 8 bases from J, leaving 14 bases between. The CDR3, as DNA: TGTGCCAGTAGTACCCCCGTGGCGGTCGAAGCTTTCTTT. This codes for CASSTPVAVEAFF.

The rearrangement uses TRBV27 and TRBJ1-3; D is unresolved. The CDR3 runs 14 residues. The V end lost 6 bases, the J end lost 0 bases, and 9 bases lay between the germline ends. CDR1 and CDR2 from the germline V gene are MNHEY and SMNVEV (reference sequence). The CDR3 nucleotides read TGTGCCAGCAGGAGTCCGAACTCTGGAAACACCATATATTTT. Translating it yields CASRSPNSGNTIYF.

This clone was seen a few times. The chain carries TRBV29-1 and TRBJ2-5; D call uncertain. This CDR3 region has 13 residues. Germline values: CDR1 SQVTM, CDR2 ANQGSEA. Trimming cost V 3 bases and J 2 bases, with 10 bases left between them. The CDR3 region has the DNA TGCAGCGTTGATCGGCAGACTCAAGAGACCCAGTACTTC. Its protein is CSVDRQTQETQYF.

The J gene is TRBJ1-2, the V gene TRBV9, with D hard to call. Germline CDR1 is SGDLS and CDR2 is YYNGEE. This CDR3 is built from 13 residues. V lost 4 bases to trimming and J lost 2 bases, with 9 bases between them. Written as DNA, the CDR3 is TGTGCCAGCAGCCCCGCGGGAAACTATGGCTACACCTTC. It encodes CASSPAGNYGYTF.

The chain is built from TRBV28 and TRBJ1-6, with 8 bases aligning to TRBD1. The J segment lost 14 bases and the V segment lost 5 bases, leaving 8 bases of the junction unmatched. Germline V lookup: CDR1 MDHEN, CDR2 SYDVKM. This CDR3 has 13 amino acids. CDR3 protein: CASSTTQGASLHF. The CDR3 DNA sequence: TGTGCCAGCAGTACCACCCAGGGGGCTTCCCTCCACTTT.

The chain has TRBV27 and TRBJ1-2; no clear D. The germline gives CDR1 MNHEY, CDR2 SMNVEV (reference sequence). Trimming shortened V by 4 bases and J by 8 bases, and 11 bases separated the two germline ends. This CDR3 has 12 residues. This chain's CDR3 is CASSSGTTGYTF. DNA for the CDR3: TGTGCCAGCAGTTCAGGAACGACCGGCTACACCTTC.

J is TRBJ2-2 and V is TRBV28, with D perhaps TRBD1 (5 bases). Germline CDR1 reads MDHEN; CDR2 reads SYDVKM. This CDR3 comprises 14 residues. V gave up 5 bases and J gave up 7 bases, with 14 bases separating them. The CDR3 DNA sequence: TGTGCCAGCAGTCGGAGCTCAGGGATCGGGGAGCTGTTTTTT. This codes for CASSRSSGIGELFF. Full variable domain (missing parts from reference TRBV28 and TRBJ2-2): DVKVTQSSRYLVKRTGEKVFLECVQDMDHENMFWYRQDPGLGLRLIYFSYDVKMKEKGDIPEGYSVSREKKERFSLILESASTNQTSMYLCASSRSSGIGELFFGEGSRLTVL.

The chain recombines TRBV7-2 with TRBJ1-5; D call uncertain. Germline lookup yields CDR1 SGHTA and CDR2 FQGNSA. This CDR3 is built from 16 residues. With 5 bases removed from V and 6 bases from J, the gap between germline ends came to 20 bases. CDR3 bases: TGTGCCAGCAGCCCCGAAATTTTCGCATCGGGTCAGCCCCAGCATTTT. Translation gives CASSPEIFASGQPQHF.

This chain links TRBV18 with TRBJ1-1, with TRBD1 identical over 9 bases. The trim removed 8 bases at V and 1 base at J, leaving 8 bases unmatched. Per the germline V gene, CDR1 is KGHSH and CDR2 is LQKENI. The CDR3 totals 15 residues. DNA for the CDR3: TGTGCCAGCACCGGACAGGGGAATCGGAACACTGAAGCTTTCTTT. As protein: CASTGQGNRNTEAFF.

The CDR3 nucleotides read TGTGCCAGCAGCCCATGGGAGCTTAACTATGGCTACACCTTC. It yields the protein CASSPWELNYGYTF. J is TRBJ1-2 and V is TRBV5-8; D is unclear. Germline loops: CDR1 SGHTS, CDR2 YDEGEE. This CDR3 is 14 amino acids long. The germline V and J ends were trimmed by 4 bases and 1 base, with 11 bases remaining between them.

The rearrangement uses TRBV28 and TRBJ1-1; D possibly corresponds to TRBD1 (5 bases). The CDR3 is 15 amino acids. The ends were cut back, 6 bases at V and 4 bases at J, with 18 bases in the middle. Germline V CDR1 and CDR2: MDHEN, SYDVKM. CDR3 sequence: CASSRDFLLTTEAFF. The CDR3 nucleotides are TGTGCCAGCAGCCGGGACTTCCTTCTAACCACTGAAGCTTTCTTT.

For the CDR3, the DNA is TGTGCCTGGAACAGGCGGGAGGGGAAAGCTTTCTTT. Its translation is CAWNRREGKAFF. The chain is built from TRBV30 and TRBJ1-1, with D possibly TRBD1 on 5 matching bases. Trimming took 4 bases from V and 9 from J, leaving 15 bases between them. CDR3 length equals 12 residues. Germline CDR1 GTSNPN, CDR2 SVGIG (reference sequence).

J is TRBJ2-2 and V is TRBV7-2; 10 nucleotides line up with TRBD2. J gave up 5 bases and V 1 base, and 4 bases lay outside the gene matches. CDR1 SGHTA and CDR2 FQGNSA come from the germline V gene. The CDR3 loop spans 16 amino acids. CDR3 amino acids: CASSLVLLAGTGELFF. The CDR3 DNA sequence: TGTGCCAGCAGCTTAGTGTTACTAGCGGGAACCGGGGAGCTGTTTTTT.

The rearrangement links TRBV11-2 to TRBJ2-2; D remains ambiguous. This CDR3 comprises 15 residues. Per germline, CDR1 SGHAT and CDR2 FQNNGV. The V end was cut by 5 bases, the J end by 2 bases, with 12 bases between. CDR3 amino acids: CASSPSGSNTGELFF. CDR3 in DNA: TGTGCCAGCAGCCCCTCCGGGTCAAACACCGGGGAGCTGTTTTTT.